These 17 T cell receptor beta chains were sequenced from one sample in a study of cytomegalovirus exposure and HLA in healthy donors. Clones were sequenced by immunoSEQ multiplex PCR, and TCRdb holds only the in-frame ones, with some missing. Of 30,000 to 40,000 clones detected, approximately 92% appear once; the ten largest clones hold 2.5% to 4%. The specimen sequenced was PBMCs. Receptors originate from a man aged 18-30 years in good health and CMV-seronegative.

CDR3 protein: CASRAGTGDEKLFF. CDR3 bases: TGTGCCAGCAGGGCCGGGACAGGGGATGAAAAACTGTTTTTT. The rearrangement links TRBV6-1 to TRBJ1-4; 10 bases line up with TRBD1. The germline V gene encodes CDR1 MNHNS and CDR2 SASEGT. Trimming at V came to 6 bases and at J to 6 bases, leaving 4 bases not matched to a gene. This CDR3 contains 14 residues.

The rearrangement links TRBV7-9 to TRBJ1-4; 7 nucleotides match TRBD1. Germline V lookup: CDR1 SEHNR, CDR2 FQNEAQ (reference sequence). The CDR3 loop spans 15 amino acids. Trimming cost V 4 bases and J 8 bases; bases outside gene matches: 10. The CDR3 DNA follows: TGTGCCAGCAGCTCAAACAGGGGATCGGGAGAAAAACTGTTTTTT. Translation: CASSSNRGSGEKLFF.

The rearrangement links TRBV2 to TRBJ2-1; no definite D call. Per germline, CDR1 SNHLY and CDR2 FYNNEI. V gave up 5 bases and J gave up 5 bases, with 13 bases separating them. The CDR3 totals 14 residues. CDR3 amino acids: CASSSGLKDNEQFF. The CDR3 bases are TGTGCCAGCAGTAGTGGCTTAAAAGACAATGAGCAGTTCTTC.

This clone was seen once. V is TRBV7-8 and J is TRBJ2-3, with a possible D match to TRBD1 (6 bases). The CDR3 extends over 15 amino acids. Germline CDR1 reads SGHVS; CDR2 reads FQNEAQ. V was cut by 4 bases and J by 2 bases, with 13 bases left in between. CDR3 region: CASSYRTVATDTQYF. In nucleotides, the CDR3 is TGTGCCAGCAGCTACAGGACAGTAGCCACAGATACGCAGTATTTT.

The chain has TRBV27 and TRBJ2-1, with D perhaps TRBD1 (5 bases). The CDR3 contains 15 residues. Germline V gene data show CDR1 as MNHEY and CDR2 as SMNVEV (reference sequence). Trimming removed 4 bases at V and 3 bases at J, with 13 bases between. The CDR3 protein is CASSSAQGYYNEQFF. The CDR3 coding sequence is TGTGCCAGCAGTTCCGCCCAGGGTTACTACAATGAGCAGTTCTTC.

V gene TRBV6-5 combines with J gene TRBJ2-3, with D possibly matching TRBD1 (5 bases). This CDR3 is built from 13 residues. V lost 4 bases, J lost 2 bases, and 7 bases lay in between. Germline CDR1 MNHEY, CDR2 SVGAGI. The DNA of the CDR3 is TGTGCCAGCAGTTCGGACAACACAGATACGCAGTATTTT. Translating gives CASSSDNTDTQYF.

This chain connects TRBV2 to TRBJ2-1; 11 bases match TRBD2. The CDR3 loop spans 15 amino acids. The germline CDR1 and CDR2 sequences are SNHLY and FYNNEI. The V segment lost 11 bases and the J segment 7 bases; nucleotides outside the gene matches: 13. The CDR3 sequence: CAGTGPGLAVNEQFF. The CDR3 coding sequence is TGTGCCGGCACAGGGCCGGGACTAGCGGTGAATGAGCAGTTCTTC.

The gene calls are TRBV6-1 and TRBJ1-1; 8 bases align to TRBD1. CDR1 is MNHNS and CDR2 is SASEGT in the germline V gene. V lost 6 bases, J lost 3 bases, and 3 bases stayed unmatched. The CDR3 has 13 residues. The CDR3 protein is CASRLTGDTEAFF. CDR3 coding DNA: TGTGCCAGCAGACTGACAGGGGACACTGAAGCTTTCTTT.

CDR3: CASSLISGTGLNTEAFF. CDR3 DNA: TGTGCCAGCAGCCTCATTTCCGGGACAGGTCTGAACACTGAAGCTTTCTTT. The V call is TRBV4-2, the J call TRBJ1-1, with 8 nucleotides matching TRBD1. Germline CDR1 is LGHNA and CDR2 is YNFKEQ. The trim removed 4 bases at V and 0 bases at J, leaving 10 bases unmatched. The CDR3 consists of 17 residues.

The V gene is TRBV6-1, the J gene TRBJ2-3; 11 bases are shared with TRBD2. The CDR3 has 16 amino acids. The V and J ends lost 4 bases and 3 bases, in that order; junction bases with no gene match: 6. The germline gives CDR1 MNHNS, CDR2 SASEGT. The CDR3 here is CASSAITSGRTDTQYF. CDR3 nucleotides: TGTGCCAGCAGTGCCATTACTAGCGGGAGAACAGATACGCAGTATTTT.

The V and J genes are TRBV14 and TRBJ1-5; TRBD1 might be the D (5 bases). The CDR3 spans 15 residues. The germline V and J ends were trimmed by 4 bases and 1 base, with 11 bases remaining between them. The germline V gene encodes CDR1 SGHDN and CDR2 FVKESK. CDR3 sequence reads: CASSPYRRSNQPQHF. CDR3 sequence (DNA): TGTGCCAGCAGCCCATACAGGAGAAGCAATCAGCCCCAGCATTTT. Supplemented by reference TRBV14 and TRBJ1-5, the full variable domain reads EAGVTQFPSHSVIEKGQTVTLRCDPISGHDNLYWYRRVMGKEIKFLLHFVKESKQDESGMPNNRFLAERTGGTYSTLKVQPAELEDSGVYFCASSPYRRSNQPQHFGDGTRLSIL.

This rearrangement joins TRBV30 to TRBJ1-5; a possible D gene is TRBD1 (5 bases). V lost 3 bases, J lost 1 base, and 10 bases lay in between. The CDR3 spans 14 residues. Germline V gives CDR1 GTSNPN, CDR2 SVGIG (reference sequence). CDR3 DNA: TGTGCCTGGAGGGCGGGGCAGAGCAATCAGCCCCAGCATTTT. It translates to CAWRAGQSNQPQHF. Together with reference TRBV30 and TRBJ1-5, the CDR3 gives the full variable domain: SQTIHQWPATLVQPVGSPLSLECTVEGTSNPNLYWYRQAAGRGLQLLFYSVGIGQISSEVPQNLSASRPQDRQFILSSKKLLLSDSGFYLCAWRAGQSNQPQHFGDGTRLSIL.

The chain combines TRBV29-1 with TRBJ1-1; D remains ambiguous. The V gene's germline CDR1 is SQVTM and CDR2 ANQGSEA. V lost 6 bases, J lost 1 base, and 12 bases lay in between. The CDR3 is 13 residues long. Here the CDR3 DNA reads TGCAGCGTAATACAACCCCAGAACACTGAAGCTTTCTTT. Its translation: CSVIQPQNTEAFF.

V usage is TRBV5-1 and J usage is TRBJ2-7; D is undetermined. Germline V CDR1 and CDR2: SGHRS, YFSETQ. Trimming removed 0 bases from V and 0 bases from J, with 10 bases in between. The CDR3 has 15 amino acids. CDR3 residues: CASSLETMSSYEQYF. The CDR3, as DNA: TGCGCCAGCAGCTTGGAGACAATGAGCTCCTACGAGCAGTACTTC. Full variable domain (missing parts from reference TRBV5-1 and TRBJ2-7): KAGVTQTPRYLIKTRGQQVTLSCSPISGHRSVSWYQQTPGQGLQFLFEYFSETQRNKGNFPGRFSGRQFSNSRSEMNVSTLELGDSALYLCASSLETMSSYEQYFGPGTRLTVT.

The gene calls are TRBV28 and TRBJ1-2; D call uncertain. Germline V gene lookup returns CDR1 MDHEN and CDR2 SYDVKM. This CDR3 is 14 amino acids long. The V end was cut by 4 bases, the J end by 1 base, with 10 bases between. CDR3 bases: TGTGCCAGCAGTTCGAACCGGGTTAACTATGGCTACACCTTC. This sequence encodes CASSSNRVNYGYTF.

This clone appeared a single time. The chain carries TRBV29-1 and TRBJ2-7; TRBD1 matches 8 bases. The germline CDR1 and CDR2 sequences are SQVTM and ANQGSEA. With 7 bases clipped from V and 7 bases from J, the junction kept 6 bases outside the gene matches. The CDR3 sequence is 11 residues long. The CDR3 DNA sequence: TGCAGCGCGGGACAGGCTCGAGAGCAGTACTTC. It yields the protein CSAGQAREQYF.

This chain's CDR3 is CAWNSYSGNTEAFF. The CDR3 nucleotides are TGTGCCTGGAACTCCTACTCAGGTAACACTGAAGCTTTCTTT. The J gene is TRBJ1-1, the V gene TRBV30; D call uncertain. The V gene lost 4 bases and the J gene lost 2 bases, with 14 bases spanning the gap. CDR1 and CDR2 from the germline V gene are GTSNPN and SVGIG (reference sequence). The CDR3 sequence is 14 residues long. The whole variable domain, filled in from reference TRBV30 and TRBJ1-1, reads SQTIHQWPATLVQPVGSPLSLECTVEGTSNPNLYWYRQAAGRGLQLLFYSVGIGQISSEVPQNLSASRPQDRQFILSSKKLLLSDSGFYLCAWNSYSGNTEAFFGQGTRLTVV.